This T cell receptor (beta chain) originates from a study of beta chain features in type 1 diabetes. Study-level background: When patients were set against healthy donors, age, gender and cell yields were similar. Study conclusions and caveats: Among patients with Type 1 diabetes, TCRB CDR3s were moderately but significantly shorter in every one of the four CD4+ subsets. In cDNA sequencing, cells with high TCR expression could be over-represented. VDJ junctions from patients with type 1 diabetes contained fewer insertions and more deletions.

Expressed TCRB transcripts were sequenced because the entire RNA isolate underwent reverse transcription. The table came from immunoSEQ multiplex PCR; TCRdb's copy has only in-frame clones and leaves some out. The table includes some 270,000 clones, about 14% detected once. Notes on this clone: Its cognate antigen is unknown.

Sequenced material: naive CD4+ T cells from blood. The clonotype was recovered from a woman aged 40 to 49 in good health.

CDR3 loop: CASSRLAGRNTGELFF. DNA for the CDR3: TGTGCCAGCAGCAGACTAGCGGGGAGAAACACCGGGGAGCTGTTTTTT. The rearrangement joins TRBV5-6 to TRBJ2-2; 11 bases agree with TRBD2. Trimming took 4 bases from V and 2 from J; bases not matched to a gene: 4. The V gene's germline CDR1 is SGHDT and CDR2 YYEEEE. This CDR3 spans 16 amino acids.